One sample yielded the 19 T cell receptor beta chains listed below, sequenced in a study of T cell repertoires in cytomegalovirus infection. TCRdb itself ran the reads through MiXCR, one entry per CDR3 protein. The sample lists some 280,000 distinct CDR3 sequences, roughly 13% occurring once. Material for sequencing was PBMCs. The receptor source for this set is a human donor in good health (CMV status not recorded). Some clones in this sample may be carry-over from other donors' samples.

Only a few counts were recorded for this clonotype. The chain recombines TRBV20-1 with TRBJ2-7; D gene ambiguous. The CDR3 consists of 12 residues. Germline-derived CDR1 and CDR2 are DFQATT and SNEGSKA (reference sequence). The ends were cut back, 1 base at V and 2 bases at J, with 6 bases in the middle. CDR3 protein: CSARAGPYEQYF. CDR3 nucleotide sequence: TGCAGTGCTAGAGCAGGTCCCTACGAGCAGTACTTC.

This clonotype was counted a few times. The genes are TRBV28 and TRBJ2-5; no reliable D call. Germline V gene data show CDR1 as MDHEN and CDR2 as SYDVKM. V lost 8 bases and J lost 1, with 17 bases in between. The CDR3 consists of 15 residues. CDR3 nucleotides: TGTGCCAGCGAGTCCTGGTCGCGGAGCCAAGAGACCCAGTACTTC. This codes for CASESWSRSQETQYF.

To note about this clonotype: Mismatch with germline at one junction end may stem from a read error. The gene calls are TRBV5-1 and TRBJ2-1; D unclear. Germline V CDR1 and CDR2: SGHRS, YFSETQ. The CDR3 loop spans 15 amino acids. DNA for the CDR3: TGCGCCAGCTCCCTGACTGCGGATACCTACAGTGAGCAGTTCTTC. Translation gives CASSLTADTYSEQFF.

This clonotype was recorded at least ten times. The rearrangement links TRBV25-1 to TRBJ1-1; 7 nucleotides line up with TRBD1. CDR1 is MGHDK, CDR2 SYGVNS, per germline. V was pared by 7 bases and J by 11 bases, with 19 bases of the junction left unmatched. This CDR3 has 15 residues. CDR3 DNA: TGTGCCAGCACCCCCCCTGGGACAGTTAACCTGGGGGCTTTCTTT. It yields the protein CASTPPGTVNLGAFF. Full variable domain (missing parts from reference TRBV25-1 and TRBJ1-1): EADIYQTPRYLVIGTGKKITLECSQTMGHDKMYWYQQDPGMELHLIHYSYGVNSTEKGDLSSESTVSRIRTEHFPLTLESARPSHTSQYLCASTPPGTVNLGAFFGQGTRLTVV.

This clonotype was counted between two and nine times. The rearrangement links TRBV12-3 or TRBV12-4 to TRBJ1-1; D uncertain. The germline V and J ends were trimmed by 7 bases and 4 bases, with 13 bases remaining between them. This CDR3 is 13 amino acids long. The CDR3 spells CASTTRGTTEAFF. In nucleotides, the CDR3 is TGTGCCAGCACCACACGGGGAACCACTGAAGCTTTCTTT.

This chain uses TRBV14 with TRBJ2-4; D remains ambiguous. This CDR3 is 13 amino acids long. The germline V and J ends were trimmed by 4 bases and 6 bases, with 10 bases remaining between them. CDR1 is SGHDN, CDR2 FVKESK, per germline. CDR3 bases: TGTGCCAGCAGCCTATTTAACATAAACATTCAGTACTTC. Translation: CASSLFNINIQYF.

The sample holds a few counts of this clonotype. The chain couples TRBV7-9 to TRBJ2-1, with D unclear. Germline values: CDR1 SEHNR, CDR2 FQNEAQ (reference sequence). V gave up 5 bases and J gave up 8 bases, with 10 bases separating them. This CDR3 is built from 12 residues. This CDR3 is CASSPRADEQFF. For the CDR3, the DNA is TGTGCCAGCAGCCCTAGGGCGGATGAGCAGTTCTTC.

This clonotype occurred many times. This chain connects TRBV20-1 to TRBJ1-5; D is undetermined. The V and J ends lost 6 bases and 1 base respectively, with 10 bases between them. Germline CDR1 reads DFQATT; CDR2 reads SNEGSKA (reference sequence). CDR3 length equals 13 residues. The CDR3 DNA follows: TGCAGTGCCACCGAACGGAGCAATCAGCCCCAGCATTTT. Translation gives CSATERSNQPQHF.

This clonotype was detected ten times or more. CDR3 in amino acids: CASSTGAGGYSNQPQHF. The CDR3 DNA sequence: TGTGCCAGCAGCACAGGGGCGGGCGGATATAGCAATCAGCCCCAGCATTTT. The rearrangement joins TRBV28 to TRBJ1-5; the match to TRBD1 covers 7 bases. Germline-derived CDR1 and CDR2 are MDHEN and SYDVKM. This CDR3 is built from 17 residues. The ends lost 6 bases at V and 0 bases at J; junction bases unmatched: 11.

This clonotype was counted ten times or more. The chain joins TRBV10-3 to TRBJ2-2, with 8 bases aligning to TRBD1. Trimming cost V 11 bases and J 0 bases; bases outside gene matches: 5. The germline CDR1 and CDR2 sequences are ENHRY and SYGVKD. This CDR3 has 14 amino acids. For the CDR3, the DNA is TGTGCCGGTCAGGACAGGGCGAACACCGGGGAGCTGTTTTTT. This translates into CAGQDRANTGELFF.

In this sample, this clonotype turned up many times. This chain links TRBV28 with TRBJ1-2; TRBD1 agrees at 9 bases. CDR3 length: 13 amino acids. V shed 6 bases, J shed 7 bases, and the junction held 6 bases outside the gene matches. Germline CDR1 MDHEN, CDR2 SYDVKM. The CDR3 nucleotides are TGTGCCAGCAGAGAGGGGACAGGGAGTGGCTACACCTTC. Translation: CASREGTGSGYTF.

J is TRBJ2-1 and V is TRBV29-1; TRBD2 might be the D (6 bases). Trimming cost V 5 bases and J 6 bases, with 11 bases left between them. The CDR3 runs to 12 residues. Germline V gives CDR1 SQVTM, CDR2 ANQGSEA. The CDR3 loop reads CSVTGTANEQFF. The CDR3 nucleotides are TGCAGCGTTACCGGGACTGCCAATGAGCAGTTCTTC.

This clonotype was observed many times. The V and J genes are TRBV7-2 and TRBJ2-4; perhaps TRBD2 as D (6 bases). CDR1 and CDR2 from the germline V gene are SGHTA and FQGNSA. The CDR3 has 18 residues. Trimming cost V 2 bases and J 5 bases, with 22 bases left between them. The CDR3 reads CASSLLRGGGVPENIQYF. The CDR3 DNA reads TGTGCCAGCAGCTTATTACGGGGCGGAGGGGTGCCCGAAAACATTCAGTACTTC.

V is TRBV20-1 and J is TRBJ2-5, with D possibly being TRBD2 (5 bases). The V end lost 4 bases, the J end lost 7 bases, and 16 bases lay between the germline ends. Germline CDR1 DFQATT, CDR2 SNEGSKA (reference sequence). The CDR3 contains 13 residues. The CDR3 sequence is CSATDLGMGTQYF. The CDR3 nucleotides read TGCAGTGCTACGGACTTAGGGATGGGGACCCAGTACTTC.

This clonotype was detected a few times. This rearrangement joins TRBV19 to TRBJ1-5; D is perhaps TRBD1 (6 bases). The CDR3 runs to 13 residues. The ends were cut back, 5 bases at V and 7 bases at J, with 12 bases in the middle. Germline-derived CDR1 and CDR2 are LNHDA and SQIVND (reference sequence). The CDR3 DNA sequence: TGTGCCAGTAGTCCGGACAGTTTACAGCCCCAGCATTTT. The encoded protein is CASSPDSLQPQHF.

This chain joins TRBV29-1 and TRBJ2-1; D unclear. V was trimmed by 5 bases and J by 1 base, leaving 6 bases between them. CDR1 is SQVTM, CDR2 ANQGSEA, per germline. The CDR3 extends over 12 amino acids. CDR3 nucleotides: TGCAGCGTTAGAAGGTCCTACAATGAGCAGTTCTTC. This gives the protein CSVRRSYNEQFF.

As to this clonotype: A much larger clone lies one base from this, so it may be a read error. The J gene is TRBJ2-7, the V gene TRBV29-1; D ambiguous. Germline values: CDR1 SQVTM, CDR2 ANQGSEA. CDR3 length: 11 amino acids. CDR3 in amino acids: CSLEDLYEQYF. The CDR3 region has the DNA TGCAGCCTTGAAGATCTATACGAGCAGTACTTC.

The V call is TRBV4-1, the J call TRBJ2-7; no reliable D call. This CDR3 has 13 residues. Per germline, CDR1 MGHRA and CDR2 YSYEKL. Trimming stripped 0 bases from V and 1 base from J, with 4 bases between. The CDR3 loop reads CASSQESSYEQYF. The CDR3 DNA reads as TGCGCCAGCAGCCAAGAGAGTTCCTACGAGCAGTACTTC.

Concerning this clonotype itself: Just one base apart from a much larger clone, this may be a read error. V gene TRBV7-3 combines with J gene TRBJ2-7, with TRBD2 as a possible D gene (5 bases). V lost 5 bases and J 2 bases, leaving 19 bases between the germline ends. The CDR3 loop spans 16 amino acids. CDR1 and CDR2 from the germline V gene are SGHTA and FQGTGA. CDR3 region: CASSPSGVAYPYEQYF. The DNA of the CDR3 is TGTGCCAGCAGCCCTTCCGGGGTGGCCTATCCCTACGAGCAGTACTTC.